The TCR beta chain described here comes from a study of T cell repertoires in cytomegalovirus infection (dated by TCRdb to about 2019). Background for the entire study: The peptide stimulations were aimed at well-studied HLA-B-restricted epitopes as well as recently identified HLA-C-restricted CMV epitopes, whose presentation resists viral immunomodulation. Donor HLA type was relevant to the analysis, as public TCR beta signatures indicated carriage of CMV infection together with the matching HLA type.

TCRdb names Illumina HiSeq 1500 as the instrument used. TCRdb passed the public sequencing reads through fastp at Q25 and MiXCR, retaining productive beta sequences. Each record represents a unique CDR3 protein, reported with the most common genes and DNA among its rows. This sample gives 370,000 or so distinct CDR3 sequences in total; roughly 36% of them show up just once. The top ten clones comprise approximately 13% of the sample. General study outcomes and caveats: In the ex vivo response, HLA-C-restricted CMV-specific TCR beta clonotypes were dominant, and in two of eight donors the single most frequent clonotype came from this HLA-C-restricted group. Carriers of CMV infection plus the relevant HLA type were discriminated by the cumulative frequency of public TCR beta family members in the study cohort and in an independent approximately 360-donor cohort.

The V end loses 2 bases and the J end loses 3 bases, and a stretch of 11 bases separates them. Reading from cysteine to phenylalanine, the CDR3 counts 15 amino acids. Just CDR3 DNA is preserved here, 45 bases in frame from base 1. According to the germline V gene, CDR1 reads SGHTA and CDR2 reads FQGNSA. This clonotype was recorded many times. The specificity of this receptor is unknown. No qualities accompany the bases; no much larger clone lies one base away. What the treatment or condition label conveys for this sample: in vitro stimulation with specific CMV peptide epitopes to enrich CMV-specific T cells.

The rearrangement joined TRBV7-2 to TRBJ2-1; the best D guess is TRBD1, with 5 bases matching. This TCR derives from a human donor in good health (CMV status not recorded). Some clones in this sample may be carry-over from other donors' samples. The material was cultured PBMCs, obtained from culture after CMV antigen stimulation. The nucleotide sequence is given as TGTGCCAGCAGCTTACAAGGGGTTGGCTACAATGAGCAGTTCTTC. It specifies CASSLQGVGYNEQFF. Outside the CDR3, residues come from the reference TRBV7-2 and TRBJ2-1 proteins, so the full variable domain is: GAGVSQSPSNKVTEKGKDVELRCDPISGHTALYWYRQSLGQGLEFLIYFQGNSAPDKSGLPSDRFSAERTGGSVSTLTIQRTQQEDSAVYLCASSLQGVGYNEQFFGPGTRLTVL.